This TCR beta chain was recovered during a study of blood T cell repertoires in COVID-19. For the study at large: Material from acute and convalescent COVID-19 was sourced from the United States, Italy and Spain. T cells, B-cell-depleted T cells, or PBMCs provided the cDNA or gDNA that served as material.

With V trimmed by 6 bases and J by 7 bases, 4 bases remained unmatched. CDR1 is MNHEY, CDR2 SVGAGI, per germline. The CDR3 is 14 amino acids. In the original workflow: Reference gene primer amplification yielded estimated nucleated cell counts. Assay: immunoSEQ multiplex PCR; the TCRdb copy retains only in-frame clones and omits some. The DNA gave D and trimming, while V, J and clone size come from that table. The sample holds about 240,000 clones, 88% seen once. This clonotype was obtained from a woman aged 25 to 39 with acute or convalescent COVID-19. The sample was peripheral blood. The V call is TRBV6-5, the J call TRBJ1-6, with 9 bases aligning to TRBD1. CDR3 bases: TGTGCCAGCAGATGGGACAGGGAGAATTCACCCCTCCACTTT. Encoded protein: CASRWDRENSPLHF.